Listed below are T cell receptor beta chains from one sample, sequenced in a study of blood T cell repertoires in COVID-19. The protocol was immunoSEQ multiplex PCR, while the TCRdb copy is restricted to in-frame clones and leaves out a portion. The repertoire holds about 250,000 clones, with approximately 80% as singletons. The sequenced sample was peripheral blood. The origin of the receptors is a man aged 40-49 years with acute or convalescent COVID-19. Both conserved end residues are part of each CDR3. D genes are given only for firm matches. Clone size, where shown, is once, few, many, or a class for clones that have expanded.

j_gene: TRBJ2-7; d_gene: NA; abundance: NA; v_gene: TRBV4-3; CDR3aa: CASSQARGYEQYF; CDR3nt: TGCGCCAGCAGCCAAGCCAGGGGCTACGAGCAGTACTTC
j_gene: TRBJ1-1; d_gene: NA; abundance: NA; v_gene: TRBV30; CDR3aa: CAWTKQGNTEAFF; CDR3nt: TGTGCCTGGACCAAACAGGGTAACACTGAAGCTTTCTTT
j_gene: TRBJ2-7; d_gene: NA; abundance: NA; v_gene: TRBV18; CDR3aa: CASSPPIQGTDEQYF; CDR3nt: TGTGCCAGCTCACCACCGATCCAGGGCACGGACGAGCAGTACTTC
j_gene: TRBJ2-4; d_gene: NA; abundance: NA; v_gene: TRBV5-1; CDR3aa: CASSAPPGAKNIQYF; CDR3nt: TGCGCCAGCAGCGCCCCTCCGGGAGCCAAAAACATTCAGTACTTC
j_gene: TRBJ1-1; d_gene: NA; abundance: NA; v_gene: TRBV9; CDR3aa: CASSVGQRNTEAFF; CDR3nt: TGTGCCAGCAGCGTAGGGCAGCGAAACACTGAAGCTTTCTTT
j_gene: TRBJ2-1; d_gene: NA; abundance: NA; v_gene: TRBV12-3/TRBV12-4; CDR3aa: CASRGQNNNEQFF; CDR3nt: TGTGCCAGCAGAGGACAGAACAACAATGAGCAGTTCTTC
j_gene: TRBJ2-1; d_gene: TRBD2; abundance: NA; v_gene: TRBV18; CDR3aa: CASSKNGLAGGNEQFF; CDR3nt: TGTGCCAGCTCAAAAAACGGACTAGCGGGAGGCAATGAGCAGTTCTTC
j_gene: TRBJ2-1; d_gene: NA; abundance: NA; v_gene: TRBV30; CDR3aa: CAWSPPGAVSSYNEQFF; CDR3nt: TGTGCCTGGAGTCCCCCAGGAGCGGTTAGCTCCTACAATGAGCAGTTCTTC
j_gene: TRBJ1-1; d_gene: TRBD1; abundance: NA; v_gene: TRBV19; CDR3aa: CASNTGQLNTEAFF; CDR3nt: TGTGCCAGTAATACGGGACAGCTGAACACTGAAGCTTTCTTT
j_gene: TRBJ1-1; d_gene: NA; abundance: NA; v_gene: TRBV5-8; CDR3aa: CASSLQGGTGEAFF; CDR3nt: TGTGCCAGCAGCTTGCAGGGTGGTACGGGTGAAGCTTTCTTT
j_gene: TRBJ2-1; d_gene: NA; abundance: NA; v_gene: TRBV18; CDR3aa: CASSPDLYNEQFF; CDR3nt: TGTGCCAGCTCACCGGACTTGTACAATGAGCAGTTCTTC
j_gene: TRBJ1-3; d_gene: NA; abundance: NA; v_gene: TRBV10-3; CDR3aa: CAISEPARTSGNTIYF; CDR3nt: TGTGCCATCAGTGAACCAGCCCGGACTTCTGGAAACACCATATATTTT
j_gene: TRBJ2-7; d_gene: NA; abundance: NA; v_gene: TRBV18; CDR3aa: CASSPSGQSEQYF; CDR3nt: TGTGCCAGCTCTCCGTCTGGGCAGTCCGAGCAGTACTTC
j_gene: TRBJ2-2; d_gene: TRBD2; abundance: NA; v_gene: TRBV5-4; CDR3aa: CASSFGTSNTGELFF; CDR3nt: TGTGCCAGCAGCTTCGGGACTAGCAACACCGGGGAGCTGTTTTTT
j_gene: TRBJ2-1; d_gene: TRBD2; abundance: few; v_gene: TRBV4-2; CDR3aa: CASSPGLAIGEQFF; CDR3nt: TGTGCCAGCAGCCCGGGACTAGCGATAGGCGAGCAGTTCTTC
j_gene: TRBJ2-2; d_gene: TRBD2; abundance: NA; v_gene: TRBV27; CDR3aa: CASSLSPGVAGAGELFF; CDR3nt: TGTGCCAGCAGTTTATCCCCGGGGGTAGCGGGAGCCGGGGAGCTGTTTTTT
j_gene: TRBJ2-1; d_gene: NA; abundance: once; v_gene: TRBV24-1; CDR3aa: CATSGGTSSYNEQFF; CDR3nt: TGTGCCACCAGTGGCGGGACCTCATCCTACAATGAGCAGTTCTTC
j_gene: TRBJ1-1; d_gene: TRBD1; abundance: NA; v_gene: TRBV10-1; CDR3aa: CASREKSEHCLDRVVILLNTEAFF; CDR3nt: TGCGCCAGCAGAGAGAAATCCGAACACTGTCTGGACAGGGTTGTTATTTTGTTGAACACTGAAGCTTTCTTT
j_gene: TRBJ1-1; d_gene: NA; abundance: NA; v_gene: TRBV7-9; CDR3aa: CASSSRVPEAFF; CDR3nt: TGTGCCAGCAGCTCCAGGGTTCCTGAAGCTTTCTTT
j_gene: TRBJ2-3; d_gene: NA; abundance: NA; v_gene: TRBV20-1; CDR3aa: CSASSWQATDTQYF; CDR3nt: TGCAGTGCTAGTTCGTGGCAGGCTACAGATACGCAGTATTTT
j_gene: TRBJ1-1; d_gene: NA; abundance: NA; v_gene: TRBV7-9; CDR3aa: CASSWYVTASNTEAFF; CDR3nt: TGTGCCAGCAGCTGGTATGTGACAGCCTCGAACACTGAAGCTTTCTTT
j_gene: TRBJ2-7; d_gene: NA; abundance: NA; v_gene: TRBV15; CDR3aa: CATSRDLGIHEQYF; CDR3nt: TGTGCCACCAGCAGAGATCTTGGCATCCACGAGCAGTACTTC
j_gene: TRBJ2-6; d_gene: TRBD2; abundance: NA; v_gene: TRBV7-6; CDR3aa: CASSLGAGAGANVLTF; CDR3nt: TGTGCCAGCAGCTTAGGTGCGGGAGCCGGGGCCAACGTCCTGACTTTC
j_gene: TRBJ2-3; d_gene: TRBD2; abundance: NA; v_gene: TRBV5-4; CDR3aa: CASSPRVAGSTDTQYF; CDR3nt: TGTGCCAGCAGCCCCCGGGTAGCGGGGAGCACAGATACGCAGTATTTT